This T cell receptor (beta chain) was identified in a study of cytomegalovirus exposure and HLA in healthy donors. PCR used 60 Vbeta primers and 13 Jbeta primers. Assay used: immunoSEQ multiplex PCR; TCRdb lists only in-frame clones, some missing. The repertoire holds approximately 210,000 clones, with 70% to 80% as singletons. Whole-study findings and limits: TCR sequences were mostly rare, though some public TCRs occurred in many donors. Later on, analysis showed that most CMV-associated TCR beta chains appeared to be HLA-restricted.

The V end lost 3 bases, the J end lost 6 bases, and 15 bases lay between the germline ends. Germline assignment: CDR1 SGDLS and CDR2 YYNGEE. The CDR3 sequence is 14 residues long. This clone was observed once. No antigen is known for it. V usage is TRBV9 and J usage is TRBJ1-1, with a weak D call TRBD1 (5 bases). This TCR was recovered from a young woman in good health and CMV-seropositive. Sequences were obtained from PBMCs. CDR3 sequence reads: CASSAPTGGAEAFF. The CDR3 DNA is TGTGCCAGCAGCGCCCCGACTGGGGGGGCTGAAGCTTTCTTT.